This T cell receptor beta chain stems from a study of OX40 agonist ivuxolimab in advanced cancers. This table comes from immunoSEQ multiplex PCR, and its TCRdb copy is limited to in-frame clones, with some not included. The sample records about 50,000 clones, 86% being singletons. Trimming left V 3 bases short and J 0 bases short, with 9 bases between. Per germline, CDR1 SQVTM and CDR2 ANQGSEA. The CDR3 has 13 amino acids. Blood got drawn at baseline, again on cycle 4 day 1, and then on cycle 7 day 1. The material sequenced was CD4+ or CD8+ T cells sorted from blood, taken in a trial of the OX40 agonist ivuxolimab. V and J are TRBV29-1 and TRBJ2-7; no clear D. This TCR derives from an adult with an advanced solid tumor such as melanoma, head and neck, liver or kidney cancer. The CDR3 is CSVEDVNSYEQYF. CDR3 sequence (DNA): TGCAGCGTTGAGGACGTAAACTCCTACGAGCAGTACTTC.